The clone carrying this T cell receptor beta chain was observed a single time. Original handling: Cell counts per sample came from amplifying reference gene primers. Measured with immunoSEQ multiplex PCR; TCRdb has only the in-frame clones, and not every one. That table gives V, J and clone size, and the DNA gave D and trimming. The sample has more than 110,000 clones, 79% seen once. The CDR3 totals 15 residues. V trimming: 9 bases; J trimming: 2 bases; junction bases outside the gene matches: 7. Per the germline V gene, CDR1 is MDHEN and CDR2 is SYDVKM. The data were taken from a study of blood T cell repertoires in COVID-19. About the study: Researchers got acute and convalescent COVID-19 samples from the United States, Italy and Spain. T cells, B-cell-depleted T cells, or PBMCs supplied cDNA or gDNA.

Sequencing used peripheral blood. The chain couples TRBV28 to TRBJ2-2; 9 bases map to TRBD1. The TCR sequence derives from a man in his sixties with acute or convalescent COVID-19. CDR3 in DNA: TGTGCCAGTCTTACAGGGGGCGATAACACCGGGGAGCTGTTTTTT. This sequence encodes CASLTGGDNTGELFF.